The entry that follows covers one TCR beta chain sequence. No antigen is known for it. The data derive from a study of cytomegalovirus exposure and HLA in healthy donors. General study points: Per a later analysis, 16,951 TCR beta sequences showed association with HLA alleles at 0.05 false discovery rate. In a later analysis, parvovirus B19, influenza, CMV and Epstein-Barr virus appeared linked to several top co-occurrence clusters. Reported performance of the classifier showed diagnosis of cytomegalovirus status with high specificity and sensitivity. Donor immune exposure was known only as CMV serostatus.

CDR3 length: 15 residues. Trimming took 3 bases from V and 1 from J; bases not matched to a gene: 1. Germline assignment: CDR1 SQVTM and CDR2 ANQGSEA. The study ran its PCR with 60 Vbeta and 13 Jbeta primers. The protocol was immunoSEQ multiplex PCR, while the TCRdb copy is restricted to in-frame clones and leaves out a portion. The repertoire consists of roughly 190,000 clones, with around three quarters occurring once and the leading ten covering approximately 2.2%. The specimen sequenced was PBMCs. J is TRBJ2-2 and V is TRBV29-1; 11 bases line up with TRBD2. The source is a woman in her twenties or thirties in good health and CMV-seropositive. The CDR3 reads CSVEGLAENTGELFF. CDR3 sequence (DNA): TGCAGCGTTGAGGGACTAGCGGAGAACACCGGGGAGCTGTTTTTT.